The entry that follows covers one T cell receptor (beta chain) sequence. Its target is unknown. The CDR3 consists of 13 residues. Germline assignment: CDR1 SGHRS and CDR2 YFSETQ. The record originates from a study of monozygotic twins with inflammatory bowel disease. Findings and caveats of the study: Individual T cell subtypes were not distinguishable. Diversity of TCRbeta measured by inverse Simpson was lower in IBD patients than in healthy co-twins.

Eight cDNA synthesis reactions were run for every sample. Amplification used two nested PCRs: around 17 cycles, then roughly 9 cycles, on TCRalpha/TCRbeta cDNA. No DNA is given; TCRdb re-called the 5' RACE reads and lists each CDR3 protein once. The sample includes roughly 200,000 distinct CDR3 sequences. The receptor's source is a human donor with ulcerative colitis or Crohn's disease, or a healthy co-twin of an affected twin (not recorded which). Sequencing used blood. The chain combines TRBV5-1 with TRBJ2-1. The CDR3 reads CASSLSGAAKQFF. The full variable domain, completed using reference TRBV5-1 and TRBJ2-1, is KAGVTQTPRYLIKTRGQQVTLSCSPISGHRSVSWYQQTPGQGLQFLFEYFSETQRNKGNFPGRFSGRQFSNSRSEMNVSTLELGDSALYLCASSLSGAAKQFFGPGTRLTVL.